The sequence of this TCR beta chain was determined in a study of blood T cell repertoires in COVID-19. Study at large: Samples of COVID-19 (acute and convalescent) were obtained from the United States, Italy and Spain.

The assay was immunoSEQ multiplex PCR, and TCRdb's table has in-frame clones only and misses some. Of roughly 150,000 clones listed, around 84% were seen once; the top ten hold 5%. Source material: peripheral blood. The TCR originated in a woman in her fifties or sixties with acute or convalescent COVID-19.

CDR3 DNA: TGTGCCAGCAGTTCTAAGTCTCACGAGCAGTACTTC. Encoded protein: CASSSKSHEQYF. This chain links TRBV28 with TRBJ2-7; unclear D gene. Trimming cost V 4 bases and J 5 bases, with 9 bases left between them. CDR1 and CDR2 (germline): MDHEN, SYDVKM. The CDR3 length is 12 residues.